These 10 T cell receptor beta chains were sequenced from one sample in a study of technical replicates of blood from a handful of donors. Profiled with immunoSEQ multiplex PCR; TCRdb holds only in-frame clones, not every one. The sample lists about 68,000 clones, 95% to 97% seen once, with roughly 0.26% in the top ten. Sequencing was performed on T cells isolated from PBMCs. The receptor source for this set is a human donor in good health.

CDR3 sequence (DNA): TGTGCCAGCAGTATGACTGGAGATACGCAGTATTTT. Translating gives CASSMTGDTQYF. The chain recombines TRBV27 with TRBJ2-3, with D uncertain. The V and J ends lost 5 bases and 5 bases respectively, with 8 bases between them. Germline-derived CDR1 and CDR2 are MNHEY and SMNVEV (reference sequence). CDR3 length equals 12 residues.

This chain uses TRBV5-6 with TRBJ2-1; D not resolved. The CDR3 length is 15 residues. From germline, CDR1 is SGHDT and CDR2 YYEEEE. Trimming stripped 1 base from V and 2 bases from J, with 10 bases between. The CDR3 spells CASSLTESPYNEQFF. The CDR3 bases are TGTGCCAGCAGCTTGACGGAGAGCCCCTACAATGAGCAGTTCTTC.

V is TRBV5-1 and J is TRBJ2-7, with TRBD1 matching over 11 bases. The germline gives CDR1 SGHRS, CDR2 YFSETQ. The length of the CDR3 is 17 residues. Trimming removed 3 bases from V and 0 bases from J; junction bases left unmatched: 8. The chain's CDR3 is CASSWRWGTGGSYEQYF. Written as DNA, the CDR3 is TGCGCCAGCAGCTGGAGGTGGGGGACAGGGGGCTCCTACGAGCAGTACTTC.

The rearrangement links TRBV11-3 to TRBJ2-3; 11 positions match TRBD2. V lost 5 bases, J lost 3 bases, and 7 bases stayed unmatched. The CDR3 consists of 16 residues. CDR1 is SGHNT, CDR2 YENEEA, per germline. In nucleotides, the CDR3 is TGTGCCAGCAGCCAGAGACTAGCGGGGCTTACAGATACGCAGTATTTT. Protein: CASSQRLAGLTDTQYF.

The gene calls are TRBV2 and TRBJ2-2; D not certain. This CDR3 has 14 amino acids. Germline CDR1 SNHLY, CDR2 FYNNEI. Trimming shortened V by 9 bases and J by 7 bases, and 18 bases separated the two germline ends. This chain's CDR3 is CASQLPTESGELFF. CDR3 coding DNA: TGTGCCAGTCAACTCCCGACGGAGAGCGGGGAGCTGTTTTTT. Full variable domain (outside the CDR3, taken from reference TRBV2 and TRBJ2-2): EPEVTQTPSHQVTQMGQEVILRCVPISNHLYFYWYRQILGQKVEFLVSFYNNEISEKSEIFDDQFSVERPDGSNFTLKIRSTKLEDSAMYFCASQLPTESGELFFGEGSRLTVL.

The rearrangement uses TRBV6-5 and TRBJ2-2, with a tentative D call TRBD2 (6 bases). Trimming took off 0 bases at V and 5 bases at J, with 13 bases between the two ends. Germline V gives CDR1 MNHEY, CDR2 SVGAGI. CDR3 length: 16 amino acids. The DNA for the CDR3 is TGTGCCAGCAGTTACTCGTGGGGGGAATTGACCGGGGAGCTGTTTTTT. Translated, it gives CASSYSWGELTGELFF.

This sequence joins TRBV19 and TRBJ1-2; D may be TRBD1 (5 bases). Looked up from germline, CDR1 is LNHDA and CDR2 is SQIVND (reference sequence). This CDR3 is built from 14 residues. Trimming shortened V by 3 bases and J by 4 bases, and 12 bases separated the two germline ends. The CDR3 sequence is CASSITGLAYGYTF. CDR3 nucleotide sequence: TGTGCCAGTAGTATCACAGGTTTGGCCTATGGCTACACCTTC.

This sequence joins TRBV7-8 and TRBJ1-1; perhaps TRBD1 as D (5 bases). There are 14 residues in the CDR3. Looked up from germline, CDR1 is SGHVS and CDR2 is FQNEAQ. V gave up 5 bases and J gave up 3 bases, with 13 bases separating them. The CDR3 sequence: CASSPGQPHTEAFF. CDR3 sequence (DNA): TGTGCCAGCAGCCCCGGACAACCTCACACTGAAGCTTTCTTT.

This clone was seen a single time. The chain employs TRBV29-1 and TRBJ2-7, with D maybe TRBD2 (7 bases). Germline CDR1 and CDR2: SQVTM and ANQGSEA. V lost 4 bases, J lost 3 bases, and 13 bases lay in between. The CDR3 covers 13 residues. CDR3 DNA: TGCAGCGTTGGAGGGGGGGTCCACTACGAGCAGTACTTC. It specifies CSVGGGVHYEQYF.

This chain joins TRBV7-8 and TRBJ2-5, with a weak D call TRBD1 (5 bases). The CDR3 is made up of 15 amino acids. Trimming took off 2 bases at V and 1 base at J, with 11 bases between the two ends. The V gene's germline CDR1 is SGHVS and CDR2 FQNEAQ. The CDR3 DNA reads TGTGCCAGCAGCTTAAGGGGTGGGCGCCAAGAGACCCAGTACTTC. Its protein is CASSLRGGRQETQYF.